This T cell receptor beta chain came from a study of T cells after yellow fever vaccination. Study-level information: SMART-Seq v4 Ultra Low Input handled preparation of low-cell-number fractions.

Study-wide results and caveats: Clonotype sharing between CD4 and CD8 compartments was small.

The CDR3 extends over 12 amino acids. V dropped 0 bases and J dropped 2 bases, with 3 bases sitting between them. Germline-derived CDR1 and CDR2 are SGHRS and YFSETQ. 5'RACE template switching added a universal primer site and UMIs to TCR cDNA. TCRdb re-called the 5' RACE reads through MiXCR, storing one row per CDR3 protein. Here the sample spans about 29,000 distinct CDR3 sequences, over 4.5% being singletons. This clonotype was observed many times. Its antigen is unidentified. This sequence was found in a man under 40 who received the YFV17D yellow fever vaccine. The material sequenced was CD8+ T cells sorted from PBMCs, taken 10 days after the yellow fever booster vaccination. The genes are TRBV5-1 and TRBJ2-7; no clear D. The CDR3 region is CASSLEAYEQYF. The CDR3 DNA is TGCGCCAGCAGCTTGGAAGCCTACGAGCAGTACTTC. Combining the CDR3 with reference TRBV5-1 and TRBJ2-7 gives the whole variable domain KAGVTQTPRYLIKTRGQQVTLSCSPISGHRSVSWYQQTPGQGLQFLFEYFSETQRNKGNFPGRFSGRQFSNSRSEMNVSTLELGDSALYLCASSLEAYEQYFGPGTRLTVT.